The 8 T cell receptor beta chains in this list originate from one sample, sequenced in a study of blood T cell repertoires in COVID-19. This table comes from immunoSEQ multiplex PCR, and its TCRdb copy is limited to in-frame clones, with some not included. The table has 150,000 to 200,000 clones, approximately 83% seen once; the top ten hold less than 3%. Sequencing was carried out using peripheral blood. The receptors stem from a woman aged 55-69 years with acute or convalescent COVID-19.

V usage is TRBV4-3 and J usage is TRBJ2-2, with no clear D. The V end lost 2 bases, the J end lost 4 bases, and 8 bases lay between the germline ends. The CDR3 extends over 14 amino acids. Germline V gene sequence: CDR1 LGHNA, CDR2 YSLEER. The CDR3: CASSQQFITGELFF. For the CDR3, the DNA is TGCGCCAGCAGCCAACAATTCATCACCGGGGAGCTGTTTTTT.

V and J are TRBV6-4 and TRBJ1-3; 7 bases fit TRBD1. V dropped 8 bases and J dropped 0; count of bases not matched to a gene: 7. CDR1 is MRHNA and CDR2 is SNTAGT in the germline V gene. This CDR3 is built from 15 residues. In DNA form, the CDR3 reads TGTGCCAGCGACAGGGACCGCCTCTCTGGAAACACCATATATTTT. Its protein is CASDRDRLSGNTIYF.

This chain connects TRBV11-2 to TRBJ2-7; D might be TRBD1 (7 bases). V dropped 7 bases and J dropped 11 bases, with 15 bases sitting between them. This CDR3 has 11 amino acids. Germline CDR1 is SGHAT and CDR2 is FQNNGV. The CDR3, as DNA: TGTGCCAGCACCCAGGGGGAGGTCGAGTACTTC. The encoded protein is CASTQGEVEYF.

This clone was seen only a few times. The V gene is TRBV30, the J gene TRBJ2-1; D is perhaps TRBD1 (6 bases). This CDR3 has 13 amino acids. CDR1 and CDR2 (germline): GTSNPN, SVGIG (reference sequence). Trimming shortened V by 1 base and J by 7 bases, and 11 bases separated the two germline ends. The CDR3 DNA reads TGTGCCTGGAGTGGGATGAGGGGGAATGAGCAGTTCTTC. This translates into CAWSGMRGNEQFF. The full variable domain, completed using reference TRBV30 and TRBJ2-1, is SQTIHQWPATLVQPVGSPLSLECTVEGTSNPNLYWYRQAAGRGLQLLFYSVGIGQISSEVPQNLSASRPQDRQFILSSKKLLLSDSGFYLCAWSGMRGNEQFFGPGTRLTVL.

The chain uses TRBV6-5 and TRBJ2-2; the D is unclear. V lost 7 bases and J 1 base, leaving 13 bases between the germline ends. The CDR3 spans 15 residues. Germline CDR1 is MNHEY and CDR2 is SVGAGI. This CDR3 is CASTQTQLNTGELFF. CDR3 in DNA: TGTGCCAGCACCCAGACACAGTTGAACACCGGGGAGCTGTTTTTT.

The V call is TRBV11-2, the J call TRBJ1-4; D gene uncertain. Germline CDR1 is SGHAT and CDR2 is FQNNGV. The V end was cut by 3 bases, the J end by 0 bases, with 8 bases between. This CDR3 spans 15 amino acids. The CDR3: CASSFDTATNEKLFF. The CDR3, as DNA: TGTGCCAGCAGCTTCGACACTGCAACTAATGAAAAACTGTTTTTT.

CDR3 nucleotides: TGTGCCACCAGTGATCCTGCCAGCGGGGGAGAGACCCAGTACTTC. It is translated as CATSDPASGGETQYF. V and J are TRBV24-1 and TRBJ2-5; the match to TRBD2 covers 8 bases. Germline loops: CDR1 KGHDR, CDR2 SFDVKD. The CDR3 is made up of 15 amino acids. With V trimmed by 3 bases and J by 4 bases, 6 bases remained unmatched.

The rearrangement uses TRBV3-1 (or the pseudogene TRBV3-2) and TRBJ1-3, with D maybe TRBD1 (6 bases). V dropped 4 bases and J dropped 0 bases, with 13 bases sitting between them. Germline lookup yields CDR1 LGHDT and CDR2 YNNKEL (reference sequence). This CDR3 spans 16 amino acids. CDR3 in DNA: TGTGCCAGCAGCCCTACAGGGAGCATCTCTGGAAACACCATATATTTT. Translated: CASSPTGSISGNTIYF.